This TCR beta chain is drawn from a study of blood T cell repertoires in COVID-19. This CDR3 spans 13 amino acids. Germline V gives CDR1 SQVTM, CDR2 ANQGSEA. V dropped 6 bases and J dropped 2 bases, with 14 bases sitting between them. Assay: immunoSEQ multiplex PCR; the TCRdb copy retains only in-frame clones and omits some. The repertoire includes a few hundred thousand clones, 70% to 90% of them detected once, and 2.2% sits in the top ten. What was sequenced was PBMCs or T cells enriched from blood (not recorded which). This TCR was recovered from a man in his thirties or forties who had recovered from COVID-19. The V and J genes are TRBV29-1 and TRBJ2-7; a possible D gene is TRBD2 (6 bases). The chain's CDR3 is CSVRGLGAYEQYF. The CDR3 nucleotides read TGCAGCGTCCGGGGACTGGGGGCCTACGAGCAGTACTTC.